Each of the 2 T cell receptor beta chains below was sequenced from the same sample in a study of CD8 T cells in Susac syndrome (dated by TCRdb to between 2018 and 2021). The library was produced with the immunoSEQ multiplex PCR assay. RNA was extracted using the RNeasy kit, and roughly 0.5 to 1 microgram was reverse transcribed with random hexamers. In-frame beta chains were kept once TCRdb had trimmed the public reads at Q25 with fastp and called clones with MiXCR. Entries that share a CDR3 protein sequence are merged under the most common genes and DNA. For this sample there are tens of thousands of distinct CDR3 sequences; 85% to 95% appear just once. The top ten constitute roughly 0.5% of the sample. What was sequenced was CD4+ T cells from PBMCs. All receptors derive from a human donor with Susac syndrome.

The CDR3 loop is CASSAESASKTQYF. CDR3 coding DNA: TGCGCCAGCAGCGCGGAGTCAGCCTCTAAGACCCAGTACTTC. V gene TRBV5-1 combines with J gene TRBJ2-5; D is uncertain. The CDR3 runs to 14 residues. The germline CDR1 and CDR2 sequences are SGHRS and YFSETQ. V shed 4 bases and J shed 6 bases, with 16 bases lying between them.

This clonotype was detected a few times. The V call is TRBV20-1, the J call TRBJ1-1; D unclear. Trimming removed 5 bases at V and 1 base at J, with 14 bases between. Germline V CDR1 and CDR2: DFQATT, SNEGSKA (reference sequence). This CDR3 comprises 14 residues. CDR3 loop: CSARARLANTEAFF. The CDR3 coding sequence is TGCAGTGCTCGAGCCCGACTCGCGAACACTGAAGCTTTCTTT.